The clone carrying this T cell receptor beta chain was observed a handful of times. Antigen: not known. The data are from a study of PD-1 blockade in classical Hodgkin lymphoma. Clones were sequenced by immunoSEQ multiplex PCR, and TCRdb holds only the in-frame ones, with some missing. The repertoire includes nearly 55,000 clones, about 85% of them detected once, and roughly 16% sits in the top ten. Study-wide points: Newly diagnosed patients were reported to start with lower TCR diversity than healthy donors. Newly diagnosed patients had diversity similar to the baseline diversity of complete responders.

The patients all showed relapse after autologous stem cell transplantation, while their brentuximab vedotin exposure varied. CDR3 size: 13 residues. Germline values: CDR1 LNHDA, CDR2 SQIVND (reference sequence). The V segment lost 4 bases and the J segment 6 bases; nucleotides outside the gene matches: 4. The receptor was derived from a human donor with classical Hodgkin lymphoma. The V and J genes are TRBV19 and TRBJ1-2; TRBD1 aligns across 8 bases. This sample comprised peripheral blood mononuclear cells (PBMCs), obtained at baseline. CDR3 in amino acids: CASSTVQGDGYTF. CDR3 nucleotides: TGTGCCAGTAGTACAGTACAGGGGGATGGCTACACCTTC.